Listed below are T cell receptor beta chains from one sample, sequenced in a study of cytomegalovirus exposure and HLA in healthy donors. Sequenced by immunoSEQ multiplex PCR; TCRdb stores in-frame clones only, minus some. The table shows roughly 120,000 clones, with approximately 73% occurring only once. The sequencing input was PBMCs. These receptors all come from a man aged 60 to 69 in good health and CMV-seropositive. Both conserved end residues are part of each CDR3. The order of the fields is CDR3 protein, J gene, V gene.

CDR3aa: CASSQSPPGQGGVAFF
j_gene: TRBJ1-1
v_gene: TRBV4-1

CDR3aa: CASSTGLADTGELFF
j_gene: TRBJ2-2
v_gene: TRBV7-9

CDR3aa: CASSPRAGTGELFF
j_gene: TRBJ2-2
v_gene: TRBV10-1

CDR3aa: CASRIDRGYNQPQHF
j_gene: TRBJ1-5
v_gene: TRBV6-1

CDR3aa: CASSQVEGWNYGYTF
j_gene: TRBJ1-2
v_gene: TRBV14

CDR3aa: CATSRYRTSGGASETQYF
j_gene: TRBJ2-5
v_gene: TRBV15

CDR3aa: CASSSPERVAFF
j_gene: TRBJ1-1
v_gene: TRBV28

CDR3aa: CAISARGGPQETQYF
j_gene: TRBJ2-5
v_gene: TRBV10-3

CDR3aa: CASSLDRYGTDTQYF
j_gene: TRBJ2-3
v_gene: TRBV5-4

CDR3aa: CASSPSGGYQETQYF
j_gene: TRBJ2-5
v_gene: TRBV6-5

CDR3aa: CASSSNGQGDEQYF
j_gene: TRBJ2-7
v_gene: TRBV11-2

CDR3aa: CASSDSGGNRETQYF
j_gene: TRBJ2-5
v_gene: TRBV5-1

CDR3aa: CASSPVAGGFGNEQFF
j_gene: TRBJ2-1
v_gene: TRBV7-3

CDR3aa: CAIKGFTDTQYF
j_gene: TRBJ2-3
v_gene: TRBV10-3

CDR3aa: CASSLGLASDTQYF
j_gene: TRBJ2-3
v_gene: TRBV7-7

CDR3aa: CSASSGYGYTF
j_gene: TRBJ1-2
v_gene: TRBV20-1

CDR3aa: CASSLSGVGTSGGLSYNEQFF
j_gene: TRBJ2-1
v_gene: TRBV9

CDR3aa: CAWRITGSNSPLHF
j_gene: TRBJ1-6
v_gene: TRBV30

CDR3aa: CAWDTNTEAFF
j_gene: TRBJ1-1
v_gene: TRBV30

CDR3aa: CASSLWGGYSNQPQHF
j_gene: TRBJ1-5
v_gene: TRBV2

CDR3aa: CSVEVGGLYGYTF
j_gene: TRBJ1-2
v_gene: TRBV29-1

CDR3aa: CAWSGGQGGNYGYTF
j_gene: TRBJ1-2
v_gene: TRBV30

CDR3aa: CASSRQGPTGELFF
j_gene: TRBJ2-2
v_gene: TRBV10-2

CDR3aa: CASSPLGEAVSPLHF
j_gene: TRBJ1-6
v_gene: TRBV6-1

CDR3aa: CASSPTGGNQPQHF
j_gene: TRBJ1-5
v_gene: TRBV9

CDR3aa: CASSNGTEYEKLFF
j_gene: TRBJ1-4
v_gene: TRBV28

CDR3aa: CASSKDRGRPGTDTQYF
j_gene: TRBJ2-3
v_gene: TRBV19